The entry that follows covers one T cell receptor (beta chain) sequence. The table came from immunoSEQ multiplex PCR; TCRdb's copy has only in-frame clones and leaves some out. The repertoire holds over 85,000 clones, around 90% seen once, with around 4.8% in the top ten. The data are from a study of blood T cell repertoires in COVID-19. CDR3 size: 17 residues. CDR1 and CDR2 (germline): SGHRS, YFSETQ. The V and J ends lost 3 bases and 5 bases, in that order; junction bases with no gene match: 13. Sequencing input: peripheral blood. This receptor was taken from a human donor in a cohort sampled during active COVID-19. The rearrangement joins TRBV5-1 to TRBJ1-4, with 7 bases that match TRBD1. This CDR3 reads CASSSSRQGGWNEKLFF. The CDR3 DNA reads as TGCGCCAGCAGCTCCTCCCGACAGGGCGGATGGAATGAAAAACTGTTTTTT. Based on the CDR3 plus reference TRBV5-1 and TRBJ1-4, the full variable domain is KAGVTQTPRYLIKTRGQQVTLSCSPISGHRSVSWYQQTPGQGLQFLFEYFSETQRNKGNFPGRFSGRQFSNSRSEMNVSTLELGDSALYLCASSSSRQGGWNEKLFFGSGTQLSVL.